This TCR beta chain was sequenced for a study of radiation and T cells in renal cell carcinoma. Study-wide results and limits: Intratumoral heterogeneity was not captured in these approximately 0.9 g regions. Compared with controls, irradiated tumors had more, larger dominant CDR3 motifs.

Sequencing used immunoSEQ multiplex PCR; TCRdb keeps in-frame clones, though not all of them. The sample includes roughly 14,000 clones, about 56% of them seen just once. The sample's treatment: treatment-naive control, cytoreductive nephrectomy. Treatment-naive patients without radiation supplied the control tumors at nephrectomy. Sequenced control tumors were from about ten males and 4 females, median age approximately 60. The CDR3 spans 12 residues. Germline-derived CDR1 and CDR2 are KGHSH and LQKENI. The germline V and J ends were trimmed by 2 bases and 8 bases, with 9 bases remaining between them. Turning to this clone: Antigen specificity is unknown.

This chain links TRBV18 with TRBJ1-2, with D possibly TRBD1 on 5 matching bases. The source is a man in his fifties or sixties with renal cell carcinoma. Sequencing used tumor tissue, obtained from a patient whose treatment was nephrectomy without radiotherapy. CDR3 in amino acids: CASSPSQGGYTF. The CDR3 region has the DNA TGTGCCAGCTCACCATCGCAGGGCGGCTACACCTTC.